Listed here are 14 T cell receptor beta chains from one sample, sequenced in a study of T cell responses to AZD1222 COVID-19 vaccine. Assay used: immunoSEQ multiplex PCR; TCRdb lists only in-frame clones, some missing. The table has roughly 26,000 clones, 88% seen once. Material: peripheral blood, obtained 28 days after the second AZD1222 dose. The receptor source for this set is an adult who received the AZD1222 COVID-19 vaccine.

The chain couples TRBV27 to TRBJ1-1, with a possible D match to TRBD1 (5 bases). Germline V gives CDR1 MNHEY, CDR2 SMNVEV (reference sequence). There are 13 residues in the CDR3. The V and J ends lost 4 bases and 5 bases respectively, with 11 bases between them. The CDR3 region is CASSWGFRTEAFF. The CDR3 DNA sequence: TGTGCCAGCAGTTGGGGGTTTCGGACTGAAGCTTTCTTT.

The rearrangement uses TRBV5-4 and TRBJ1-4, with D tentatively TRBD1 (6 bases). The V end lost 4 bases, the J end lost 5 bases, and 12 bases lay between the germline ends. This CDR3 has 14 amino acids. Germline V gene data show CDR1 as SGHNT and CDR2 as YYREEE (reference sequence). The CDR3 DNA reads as TGTGCCAGCAGCCGACCGGACAGAAATGAAAAACTGTTTTTT. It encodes CASSRPDRNEKLFF.

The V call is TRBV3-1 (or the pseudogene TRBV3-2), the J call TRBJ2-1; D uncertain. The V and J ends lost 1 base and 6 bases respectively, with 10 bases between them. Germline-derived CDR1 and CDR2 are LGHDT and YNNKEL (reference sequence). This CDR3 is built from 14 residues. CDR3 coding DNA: TGTGCCAGCAGCCAAGGCCAGGCCATCAATGAGCAGTTCTTC. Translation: CASSQGQAINEQFF.

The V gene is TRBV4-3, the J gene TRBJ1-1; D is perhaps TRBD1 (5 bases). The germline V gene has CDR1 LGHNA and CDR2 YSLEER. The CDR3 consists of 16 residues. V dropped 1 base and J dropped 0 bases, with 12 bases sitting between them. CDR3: CASSQGGGPMNTEAFF. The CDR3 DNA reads TGCGCCAGCAGCCAAGGGGGGGGACCGATGAACACTGAAGCTTTCTTT.

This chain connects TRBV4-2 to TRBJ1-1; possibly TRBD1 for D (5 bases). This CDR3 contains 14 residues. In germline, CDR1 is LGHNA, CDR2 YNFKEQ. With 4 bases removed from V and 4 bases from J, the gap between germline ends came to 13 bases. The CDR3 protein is CASSPSVQGTEAFF. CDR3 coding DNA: TGTGCCAGCAGCCCCTCGGTGCAGGGCACTGAAGCTTTCTTT.

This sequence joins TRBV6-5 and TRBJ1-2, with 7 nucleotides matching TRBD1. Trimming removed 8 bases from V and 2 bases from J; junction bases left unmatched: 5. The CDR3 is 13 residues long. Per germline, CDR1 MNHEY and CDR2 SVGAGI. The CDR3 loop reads CASAGTENYGYTF. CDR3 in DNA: TGTGCCAGCGCCGGGACAGAGAACTATGGCTACACCTTC.

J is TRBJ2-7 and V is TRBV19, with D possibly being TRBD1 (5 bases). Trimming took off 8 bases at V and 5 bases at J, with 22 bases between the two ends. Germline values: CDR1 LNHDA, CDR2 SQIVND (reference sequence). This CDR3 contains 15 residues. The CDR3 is CASSITGNLYNEQYF. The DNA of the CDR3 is TGTGCCAGTTCGATTACAGGCAACCTTTACAACGAGCAGTACTTC. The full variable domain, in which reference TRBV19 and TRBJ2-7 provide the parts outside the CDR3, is DGGITQSPKYLFRKEGQNVTLSCEQNLNHDAMYWYRQDPGQGLRLIYYSQIVNDFQKGDIAEGYSVSREKKESFPLTVTSAQKNPTAFYLCASSITGNLYNEQYFGPGTRLTVT.

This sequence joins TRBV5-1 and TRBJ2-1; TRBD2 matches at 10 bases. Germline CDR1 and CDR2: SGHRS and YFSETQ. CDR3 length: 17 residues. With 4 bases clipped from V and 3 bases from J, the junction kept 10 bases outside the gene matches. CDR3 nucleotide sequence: TGCGCCAGCAGCCCCCGCTTAGCGGGGGGATACTACAATGAGCAGTTCTTC. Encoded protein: CASSPRLAGGYYNEQFF.

CDR3 in amino acids: CASSQVANTEAFF. CDR3 nucleotide sequence: TGTGCCAGCAGCCAAGTTGCGAACACTGAAGCTTTCTTT. The chain uses TRBV3-1 (or the pseudogene TRBV3-2) and TRBJ1-1; D remains ambiguous. V lost 1 base to trimming and J lost 1 base, with 4 bases between them. This CDR3 has 13 residues. Germline CDR1 LGHDT, CDR2 YNNKEL (reference sequence).

The CDR3, as DNA: TGTGCCAGCTCACCACAGGCTAGCGGGGGGAATACAGATACGCAGTATTTT. As protein: CASSPQASGGNTDTQYF. The chain has TRBV18 and TRBJ2-3, with 11 bases matching TRBD2. The CDR3 contains 17 residues. The V gene's germline CDR1 is KGHSH and CDR2 LQKENI. V lost 1 base to trimming and J lost 3 bases; unmatched junction nucleotides: 6.

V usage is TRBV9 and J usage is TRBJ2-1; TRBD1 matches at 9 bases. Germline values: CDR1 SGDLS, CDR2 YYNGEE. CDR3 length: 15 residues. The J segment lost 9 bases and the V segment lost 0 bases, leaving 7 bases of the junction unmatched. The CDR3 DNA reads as TGTGCCAGCAGCGTAGTGGGACAGGGAGGTGTTGAGCAGTTCTTC. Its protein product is CASSVVGQGGVEQFF.

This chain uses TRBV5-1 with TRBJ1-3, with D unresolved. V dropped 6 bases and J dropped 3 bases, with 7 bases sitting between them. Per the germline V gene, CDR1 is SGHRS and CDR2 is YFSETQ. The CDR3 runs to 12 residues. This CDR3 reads CASKEDGNTIYF. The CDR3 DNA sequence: TGCGCCAGCAAGGAGGATGGAAACACCATATATTTT.

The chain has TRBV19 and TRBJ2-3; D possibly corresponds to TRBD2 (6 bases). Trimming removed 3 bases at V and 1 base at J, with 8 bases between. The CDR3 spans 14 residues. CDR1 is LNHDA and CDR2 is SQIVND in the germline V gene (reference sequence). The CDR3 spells CASSMEGGTDTQYF. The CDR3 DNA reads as TGTGCCAGTAGTATGGAGGGCGGCACAGATACGCAGTATTTT. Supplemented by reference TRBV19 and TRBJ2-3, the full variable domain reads DGGITQSPKYLFRKEGQNVTLSCEQNLNHDAMYWYRQDPGQGLRLIYYSQIVNDFQKGDIAEGYSVSREKKESFPLTVTSAQKNPTAFYLCASSMEGGTDTQYFGPGTRLTVL.

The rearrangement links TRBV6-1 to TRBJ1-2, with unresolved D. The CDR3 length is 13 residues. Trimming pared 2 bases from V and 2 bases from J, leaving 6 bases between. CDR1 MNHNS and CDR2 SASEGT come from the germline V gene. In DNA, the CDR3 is TGTGCCAGCAGTGAAAACTTAAACTATGGCTACACCTTC. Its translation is CASSENLNYGYTF.